These 29 T cell receptor beta chains originate from one sample sequenced in a study of CD4 T cells in relation to SARS-CoV-2 and coronaviruses. Here immunoSEQ multiplex PCR was the method, and the copy in TCRdb shows in-frame clones only, minus some. This table holds 20,000 to 25,000 clones, about 70% found once. No antigen has been identified for these receptors. Unexposed donor CD4+ T cells date from about 2011-2018, before the COVID-19 pandemic. Isolation of CD4+ T cells took place after approximately eleven days in culture. Sequenced input: CD4+ T cells from PBMCs, cultured in vitro. The receptor source for this set is a human donor in good health.

In its sample, this clone was seen once. The chain carries TRBV19 and TRBJ1-1, with D perhaps TRBD1 (6 bases). CDR1 LNHDA and CDR2 SQIVND come from the germline V gene (reference sequence). The V end lost 5 bases, the J end lost 7 bases, and 17 bases lay between the germline ends. The CDR3 covers 14 residues. CDR3 amino acids: CASSAHRDINEAFF. CDR3 nucleotide sequence: TGTGCCAGTAGTGCTCACCGGGACATAAATGAAGCTTTCTTT.

A few counts support this clone. The gene calls are TRBV5-1 and TRBJ1-1; D uncertain. V was pared by 0 bases and J by 7 bases, with 4 bases between. The CDR3 sequence is 11 residues long. In germline, CDR1 is SGHRS, CDR2 YFSETQ. Written as DNA, the CDR3 is TGCGCCAGCAGCTTGGACGTTGAAGCTTTCTTT. Translated, it gives CASSLDVEAFF.

This chain connects TRBV6-2 or TRBV6-3 to TRBJ2-1; perhaps TRBD2 as D (6 bases). In germline, CDR1 is MNHEY, CDR2 SVGEGT. The CDR3 consists of 14 residues. V lost 5 bases and J lost 2, with 10 bases in between. Here the CDR3 reads CASSRGTPYNEQFF. Here the CDR3 DNA reads TGTGCCAGCAGTCGCGGGACCCCCTACAATGAGCAGTTCTTC.

This clone was picked up a small number of times. The chain has TRBV4-1 and TRBJ1-2; 7 nucleotides agree with TRBD1. This CDR3 region has 17 residues. Trimming removed 1 base from V and 4 bases from J; junction bases left unmatched: 12. Per the germline V gene, CDR1 is MGHRA and CDR2 is YSYEKL. Here the CDR3 reads CASSQVLPGQVLYGYTF. The CDR3 DNA follows: TGCGCCAGCAGCCAAGTCCTTCCCGGACAGGTCCTCTATGGCTACACCTTC.

The J gene is TRBJ1-1, the V gene TRBV6-5, with D perhaps TRBD1 (5 bases). Trimming took off 6 bases at V and 1 base at J, with 12 bases between the two ends. There are 14 residues in the CDR3. Germline V gene sequence: CDR1 MNHEY, CDR2 SVGAGI. The CDR3 here is CASSLGVPNTEAFF. In nucleotides, the CDR3 is TGTGCCAGCAGCCTAGGGGTCCCGAACACTGAAGCTTTCTTT.

The chain joins TRBV10-3 to TRBJ1-4, with 9 bases matching TRBD1. CDR3 size: 19 residues. V was clipped by 6 bases and J by 0 bases; unmatched bases: 14. Germline V gives CDR1 ENHRY, CDR2 SYGVKD. The CDR3, as DNA: TGTGCCATCAGCCGCACAGGGGGCGCGGGTCTGGCAACTAATGAAAAACTGTTTTTT. Protein product: CAISRTGGAGLATNEKLFF.

This chain connects TRBV7-2 to TRBJ2-7, with D maybe TRBD2 (6 bases). Per the germline V gene, CDR1 is SGHTA and CDR2 is FQGNSA. V was trimmed by 8 bases and J by 5 bases, leaving 16 bases between them. The CDR3 sequence is 13 residues long. CDR3 residues: CASERAGSHEQYF. CDR3 sequence (DNA): TGTGCCAGCGAAAGGGCGGGGTCCCACGAGCAGTACTTC.

This rearrangement joins TRBV18 to TRBJ2-3; D ambiguous. This CDR3 comprises 12 residues. The V gene lost 5 bases and the J gene lost 6 bases, with 9 bases spanning the gap. Per germline, CDR1 KGHSH and CDR2 LQKENI. CDR3 protein: CASSFNPDTQYF. In nucleotides, the CDR3 is TGTGCCAGCTCATTTAACCCGGATACGCAGTATTTT. The full variable domain, rest sourced from reference TRBV18 and TRBJ2-3, is NAGVMQNPRHLVRRRGQEARLRCSPMKGHSHVYWYRQLPEEGLKFMVYLQKENIIDESGMPKERFSAEFPKEGPSILRIQQVVRGDSAAYFCASSFNPDTQYFGPGTRLTVL.

This clone was counted between two and nine times. The junction and the germline gene differ at one end; a read error may be behind it. The chain carries TRBV12-3 or TRBV12-4 and TRBJ2-7; D perhaps matches TRBD1 (8 bases). CDR3 size: 12 residues. CDR3: CASSTSTGGVNF. In nucleotides, the CDR3 is TGTGCCAGCAGTACTTCCACAGGGGGGGTTAACTTC.

The chain couples TRBV5-1 to TRBJ1-1, with D hard to call. The CDR3 totals 14 residues. Per the germline V gene, CDR1 is SGHRS and CDR2 is YFSETQ. The V gene lost 0 bases and the J gene lost 4 bases, with 10 bases spanning the gap. The CDR3 DNA reads TGCGCCAGCAGCTTGGAGGCGGACCCCACTGAAGCTTTCTTT. Translated, it gives CASSLEADPTEAFF. Supplemented by reference TRBV5-1 and TRBJ1-1, the full variable domain reads KAGVTQTPRYLIKTRGQQVTLSCSPISGHRSVSWYQQTPGQGLQFLFEYFSETQRNKGNFPGRFSGRQFSNSRSEMNVSTLELGDSALYLCASSLEADPTEAFFGQGTRLTVV.

The chain joins TRBV5-4 to TRBJ1-4; 7 bases match TRBD1. Trimming cost V 1 base and J 8 bases; bases outside gene matches: 8. Looked up from germline, CDR1 is SGHNT and CDR2 is YYREEE (reference sequence). This CDR3 spans 15 amino acids. DNA of the CDR3: TGTGCCAGCAGCTTGAGGGGGCACAGACCCGAAAAACTGTTTTTT. It specifies CASSLRGHRPEKLFF.

This chain connects TRBV9 to TRBJ2-5, with 8 bases lining up with TRBD1. This CDR3 has 14 residues. Losses at the gene ends were 0 bases for V and 4 bases for J; bases not matched to a gene: 2. Germline values: CDR1 SGDLS, CDR2 YYNGEE. The CDR3 loop reads CASSVAGGSETQYF. CDR3 coding DNA: TGTGCCAGCAGCGTAGCAGGGGGCTCAGAGACCCAGTACTTC.

The J gene is TRBJ1-2, the V gene TRBV4-1; no clear D gene. V lost 3 bases and J lost 2, with 19 bases in between. CDR3 length: 17 residues. Germline CDR1 MGHRA, CDR2 YSYEKL. Written as DNA, the CDR3 is TGCGCCAGCAGCCACGGAACCCTCTCAGCTACCAACTATGGCTACACCTTC. Translated: CASSHGTLSATNYGYTF.

The chain combines TRBV7-2 with TRBJ2-3; D uncertain. The CDR3 runs to 15 residues. The germline gives CDR1 SGHTA, CDR2 FQGNSA. With 1 base removed from V and 2 bases from J, the gap between germline ends came to 10 bases. CDR3 sequence: CASSLVVSNTDTQYF. In DNA form, the CDR3 reads TGTGCCAGCAGCTTAGTGGTCAGCAACACAGATACGCAGTATTTT.

The rearrangement joins TRBV29-1 to TRBJ2-7; perhaps TRBD2 as D (5 bases). CDR3 size: 14 residues. Germline V lookup: CDR1 SQVTM, CDR2 ANQGSEA. The V gene lost 8 bases and the J gene lost 0 bases, with 17 bases spanning the gap. CDR3 DNA sequence: TGCAGCACTCTGGAAACAGCGGACTCCTACGAGCAGTACTTC. It codes for CSTLETADSYEQYF.

This clone was detected once. The chain employs TRBV2 and TRBJ1-3; D gene uncertain. The CDR3 runs to 14 residues. Germline V gives CDR1 SNHLY, CDR2 FYNNEI. Trimming stripped 7 bases from V and 0 bases from J, with 10 bases between. CDR3: CASTGRLSGNTIYF. CDR3 DNA sequence: TGTGCCAGCACCGGCCGGCTCTCTGGAAACACCATATATTTT. Filled out from reference TRBV2 and TRBJ1-3, the complete variable domain reads EPEVTQTPSHQVTQMGQEVILRCVPISNHLYFYWYRQILGQKVEFLVSFYNNEISEKSEIFDDQFSVERPDGSNFTLKIRSTKLEDSAMYFCASTGRLSGNTIYFGEGSWLTVV.

The chain recombines TRBV3-1 (or the pseudogene TRBV3-2) with TRBJ2-3, with D possibly TRBD2 on 6 matching bases. Trimming removed 3 bases at V and 2 bases at J, with 21 bases between. Germline values: CDR1 LGHDT, CDR2 YNNKEL (reference sequence). This CDR3 is built from 18 residues. The CDR3 protein is CASSHVGPGAADTDTQYF. DNA of the CDR3: TGTGCCAGCAGCCATGTGGGACCGGGAGCTGCGGACACAGATACGCAGTATTTT.

CDR3 coding DNA: TGCGCCAGCAGCTTGGAAGTCGGCGGTAGCGGGGAGCTGTTTTTT. Protein: CASSLEVGGSGELFF. The genes are TRBV5-1 and TRBJ2-2; D gene uncertain. CDR3 length: 15 amino acids. Germline-derived CDR1 and CDR2 are SGHRS and YFSETQ. V lost 0 bases to trimming and J lost 7 bases, with 13 bases between them.

The rearrangement uses TRBV4-2 and TRBJ2-3, with 12 bases lining up with TRBD2. The CDR3 runs 20 residues. Per the germline V gene, CDR1 is LGHNA and CDR2 is YNFKEQ. With 0 bases clipped from V and 3 bases from J, the junction kept 13 bases outside the gene matches. DNA of the CDR3: TGTGCCAGCAGCCAAGAAGGGACTAGCGGGTCCCCCGGGCAAACAGATACGCAGTATTTT. Its protein is CASSQEGTSGSPGQTDTQYF.

This sequence joins TRBV3-1 (or the pseudogene TRBV3-2) and TRBJ2-7; D is perhaps TRBD2 (5 bases). Germline V gene sequence: CDR1 LGHDT, CDR2 YNNKEL (reference sequence). The CDR3 loop spans 14 amino acids. Trimming shortened V by 0 bases and J by 3 bases, and 9 bases separated the two germline ends. The DNA of the CDR3 is TGTGCCAGCAGCCAAGATTTCGGGGACTACGAGCAGTACTTC. It encodes CASSQDFGDYEQYF.

The chain couples TRBV7-2 to TRBJ2-7; 11 positions agree with TRBD2. V lost 9 bases and J lost 1; bases outside the gene matches: 8. The CDR3 has 15 amino acids. CDR1 and CDR2 from the germline V gene are SGHTA and FQGNSA. The CDR3 reads CASGASGGLSYEQYF. As DNA, the CDR3 is TGTGCCAGTGGGGCTAGCGGGGGGCTTTCCTACGAGCAGTACTTC.

The chain links TRBV19 to TRBJ2-7; 7 nucleotides align to TRBD2. With V trimmed by 4 bases and J by 2 bases, 5 bases remained unmatched. The CDR3 is made up of 14 amino acids. Germline V lookup: CDR1 LNHDA, CDR2 SQIVND (reference sequence). The CDR3 reads CASSRASGTYEQYF. The CDR3 nucleotides read TGTGCCAGTAGTAGGGCTAGCGGTACCTACGAGCAGTACTTC.

The V gene is TRBV29-1, the J gene TRBJ2-5; perhaps TRBD1 as D (6 bases). V lost 3 bases, J lost 5 bases, and 16 bases lay in between. Per the germline V gene, CDR1 is SQVTM and CDR2 is ANQGSEA. The length of the CDR3 is 14 residues. CDR3 nucleotides: TGCAGCGTTGATAGGAGCGGCCAGGGGGAGACCCAGTACTTC. Its translation is CSVDRSGQGETQYF.

The rearrangement uses TRBV4-3 and TRBJ2-7; either TRBD1 or TRBD2 may supply D (5 bases each). The germline gives CDR1 LGHNA, CDR2 YSLEER. The CDR3 runs 13 residues. The V and J ends lost 3 bases and 8 bases respectively, with 14 bases between them. CDR3 DNA: TGCGCCAGCAGCCAGAGGGGTTCTATGAAGCAGTACTTC. This gives the protein CASSQRGSMKQYF.

This chain connects TRBV19 to TRBJ1-1, with D possibly matching TRBD1 (5 bases). The V and J ends lost 3 bases and 10 bases respectively, with 12 bases between them. Germline lookup yields CDR1 LNHDA and CDR2 SQIVND (reference sequence). The CDR3 has 12 residues. The CDR3 spells CASSIFGAVAFF. The CDR3 DNA reads as TGTGCCAGTAGTATCTTTGGGGCCGTAGCTTTCTTT.

The chain couples TRBV19 to TRBJ1-1, with D perhaps matching TRBD1 (5 bases). V dropped 7 bases and J dropped 8 bases, with 17 bases sitting between them. The CDR3 sequence is 13 residues long. Germline loops: CDR1 LNHDA, CDR2 SQIVND (reference sequence). The CDR3 bases are TGTGCCAGTAACCCTACCGGGACCTACGAAGCTTTCTTT. Translation: CASNPTGTYEAFF.

This rearrangement joins TRBV3-1 (or the pseudogene TRBV3-2) to TRBJ2-3, with 14 bases that match TRBD2. This CDR3 is built from 16 residues. CDR1 and CDR2 (germline): LGHDT, YNNKEL (reference sequence). Trimming cost V 4 bases and J 5 bases; bases outside gene matches: 5. The chain's CDR3 is CASSLGLAGDGDTQYF. The CDR3 region has the DNA TGTGCCAGCAGCCTGGGACTAGCGGGAGATGGAGATACGCAGTATTTT.

J is TRBJ2-3 and V is TRBV10-3, with D possibly being TRBD1 or TRBD2 (6 bases each). The CDR3 loop spans 14 amino acids. Trimming cost V 3 bases and J 3 bases, with 10 bases left between them. Per germline, CDR1 ENHRY and CDR2 SYGVKD. The CDR3 sequence: CAISDRGRTDTQYF. In nucleotides, the CDR3 is TGTGCCATCAGTGATCGGGGGCGGACAGATACGCAGTATTTT.

This clone was seen more than once but under ten times. The chain recombines TRBV9 with TRBJ2-7; a weak D match, TRBD2 (6 bases). Trimming removed 9 bases from V and 3 bases from J, with 16 bases in between. Germline V lookup: CDR1 SGDLS, CDR2 YYNGEE. The CDR3 sequence is 13 residues long. CDR3: CATSGLFCYEQYF. CDR3 bases: TGTGCCACCTCAGGACTATTCTGCTACGAGCAGTACTTC.